A single sample gave rise to the 25 T cell receptor beta chains below, sequenced in a study of blood T cell repertoires in COVID-19. The protocol was immunoSEQ multiplex PCR, while the TCRdb copy is restricted to in-frame clones and leaves out a portion. Altogether some 260,000 clones are present, approximately 89% being singletons, with the ten largest covering 9.5% to 13%. Sequenced: peripheral blood. Receptor source: a woman in her 70s with COVID-19, enrolled during active disease.

This chain joins TRBV27 and TRBJ2-7; D is ambiguous. Trimming took off 4 bases at V and 3 bases at J, with 19 bases between the two ends. CDR1 is MNHEY, CDR2 SMNVEV, per germline (reference sequence). The CDR3 consists of 16 residues. The CDR3 region is CASSSETTTVLYEQYF. CDR3 in DNA: TGTGCCAGCAGTTCCGAGACAACCACCGTCCTCTACGAGCAGTACTTC.

The genes are TRBV2 and TRBJ1-5; no firm D call. The CDR3 has 14 residues. With 3 bases removed from V and 5 bases from J, the gap between germline ends came to 11 bases. From germline, CDR1 is SNHLY and CDR2 FYNNEI. As DNA, the CDR3 is TGTGCCAGCAGTGAGGGAGGTGGGGATCAGCCCCAGCATTTT. Translating it yields CASSEGGGDQPQHF. The whole variable domain, filled in from reference TRBV2 and TRBJ1-5, reads EPEVTQTPSHQVTQMGQEVILRCVPISNHLYFYWYRQILGQKVEFLVSFYNNEISEKSEIFDDQFSVERPDGSNFTLKIRSTKLEDSAMYFCASSEGGGDQPQHFGDGTRLSIL.

The chain is built from TRBV19 and TRBJ1-3; TRBD1 is a possible D gene (6 bases). Germline V lookup: CDR1 LNHDA, CDR2 SQIVND (reference sequence). This CDR3 comprises 14 residues. The germline V and J ends were trimmed by 10 bases and 1 base, with 14 bases remaining between them. CDR3 in DNA: TGTGCCACCCGGATGGGGGCTTCTGGAAACACCATATATTTT. This gives the protein CATRMGASGNTIYF.

The chain employs TRBV25-1 and TRBJ1-1; 11 bases agree with TRBD1. This CDR3 is built from 16 residues. CDR1 and CDR2 from the germline V gene are MGHDK and SYGVNS. V shed 5 bases and J 0 bases; nucleotides not matched to a gene: 5. The CDR3 nucleotides are TGTGCCAGCAGTCCGGACAGGGGGCTTCTGAACACTGAAGCTTTCTTT. Its translation is CASSPDRGLLNTEAFF.

V gene TRBV28 combines with J gene TRBJ2-2, with D perhaps matching TRBD1 (5 bases). The V gene lost 0 bases and the J gene lost 4 bases, with 9 bases spanning the gap. Per the germline V gene, CDR1 is MDHEN and CDR2 is SYDVKM. CDR3 length: 15 amino acids. The CDR3 bases are TGTGCCAGCAGTTTATGGCCTAGGGGCACCGGGGAGCTGTTTTTT. It specifies CASSLWPRGTGELFF.

This chain links TRBV4-1 with TRBJ2-5; 10 bases align to TRBD2. There are 17 residues in the CDR3. V shed 0 bases and J 3 bases; nucleotides not matched to a gene: 7. The germline CDR1 and CDR2 sequences are MGHRA and YSYEKL. Here the CDR3 reads CASSQDRSGRAKETQYF. CDR3 DNA: TGCGCCAGCAGCCAAGACAGGAGCGGGAGGGCAAAAGAGACCCAGTACTTC.

The chain carries TRBV27 and TRBJ2-7, with 7 bases fitting TRBD2. Germline assignment: CDR1 MNHEY and CDR2 SMNVEV (reference sequence). CDR3 size: 14 residues. V lost 1 base and J lost 1; bases outside the gene matches: 1. CDR3 bases: TGTGCCAGCAGTTTATGGGGACTATCCTACGAGCAGTACTTC. Encoded protein: CASSLWGLSYEQYF.

The chain has TRBV6-1 and TRBJ1-5; D gene uncertain. There are 18 residues in the CDR3. Trimming took 2 bases from V and 0 from J, leaving 17 bases between them. CDR1 is MNHNS, CDR2 SASEGT, per germline. The CDR3 DNA is TGTGCCAGCAGTGAAAGAGCAGACTCGCGGTATAGCAATCAGCCCCAGCATTTT. Protein sequence: CASSERADSRYSNQPQHF.

This clone was recorded once. The rearrangement joins TRBV27 to TRBJ1-2, with D perhaps TRBD1 (5 bases). The length of the CDR3 is 15 residues. V was shortened by 6 bases and J by 8 bases, with 22 bases between the two germline ends. Germline CDR1 reads MNHEY; CDR2 reads SMNVEV (reference sequence). CDR3 residues: CASRRAWGEMGGYTF. In DNA, the CDR3 is TGTGCCAGCAGACGGGCCTGGGGGGAAATGGGAGGCTACACCTTC.

V gene TRBV5-6 combines with J gene TRBJ2-5; 7 nucleotides match TRBD2. V shed 1 base, J shed 3 bases, and the junction held 3 bases outside the gene matches. The CDR3 loop spans 14 amino acids. Germline assignment: CDR1 SGHDT and CDR2 YYEEEE. The DNA of the CDR3 is TGTGCCAGCAGCTTGTTAACTAGCGAAGAGACCCAGTACTTC. The encoded protein is CASSLLTSEETQYF. The variable domain in full, with the rest retrieved from reference TRBV5-6 and TRBJ2-5, is DAGVTQSPTHLIKTRGQQVTLRCSPKSGHDTVSWYQQALGQGPQFIFQYYEEEERQRGNFPDRFSGHQFPNYSSELNVNALLLGDSALYLCASSLLTSEETQYFGPGTRLLVL.

This clone was seen more than once but under ten times. The chain joins TRBV19 to TRBJ1-6; no clear D gene. Trimming cost V 3 bases and J 6 bases, with 15 bases left between them. Germline CDR1 reads LNHDA; CDR2 reads SQIVND (reference sequence). This CDR3 is 16 amino acids long. The CDR3 coding sequence is TGTGCCAGTAGTATCGTTACACTCCGCGGTAATTCACCCCTCCACTTT. It is translated as CASSIVTLRGNSPLHF.

This chain uses TRBV7-6 with TRBJ2-5, with 9 bases aligning to TRBD2. J lost 4 bases, V lost 5 bases, and 11 bases had no gene match. The CDR3 has 16 amino acids. Germline loops: CDR1 SGHVS, CDR2 FNYEAQ. The CDR3 coding sequence is TGTGCCAGCAGCAATCCTACAGCGGGAGGCGGAGAGACCCAGTACTTC. Its translation: CASSNPTAGGGETQYF.

The chain recombines TRBV28 with TRBJ1-1; a possible D gene is TRBD1 (5 bases). CDR3 length: 13 amino acids. V was trimmed by 7 bases and J by 6 bases, leaving 15 bases between them. From germline, CDR1 is MDHEN and CDR2 SYDVKM. CDR3 residues: CASIPGAGAEAFF. The CDR3 DNA reads as TGTGCCAGCATCCCTGGGGCTGGGGCTGAAGCTTTCTTT.

The genes are TRBV3-1 (or the pseudogene TRBV3-2) and TRBJ1-2; TRBD1 agrees at 7 bases. This CDR3 comprises 11 residues. Trimming at V came to 4 bases and at J to 8 bases, leaving 1 base not matched to a gene. Germline V gives CDR1 LGHDT, CDR2 YNNKEL (reference sequence). This chain's CDR3 is CASSPGGGYTF. CDR3 nucleotides: TGTGCCAGCAGCCCAGGGGGGGGCTACACCTTC.

V is TRBV5-1 and J is TRBJ2-7; TRBD2 might be the D (6 bases). With 7 bases removed from V and 3 bases from J, the gap between germline ends came to 20 bases. This CDR3 comprises 15 residues. Germline CDR1 SGHRS, CDR2 YFSETQ. The DNA for the CDR3 is TGCGCCAGCCAGCCCGACGGGGGATTTTTCTACGAGCAGTACTTC. It codes for CASQPDGGFFYEQYF.

The chain links TRBV6-5 to TRBJ1-6; D remains ambiguous. From germline, CDR1 is MNHEY and CDR2 SVGAGI. The ends were cut back, 5 bases at V and 0 bases at J, with 5 bases in the middle. CDR3 length: 14 amino acids. The CDR3 bases are TGTGCCAGCAGTCCCAGCTCCTATAATTCACCCCTCCACTTT. Its protein product is CASSPSSYNSPLHF.

V is TRBV30 and J is TRBJ1-1, with 9 positions matching TRBD1. Germline-derived CDR1 and CDR2 are GTSNPN and SVGIG (reference sequence). V lost 4 bases, J lost 3 bases, and 9 bases stayed unmatched. This CDR3 region has 15 residues. The CDR3 protein is CAWNPTGGGYTEAFF. The CDR3 DNA sequence: TGTGCCTGGAACCCGACAGGGGGTGGGTACACTGAAGCTTTCTTT.

The J gene is TRBJ2-6, the V gene TRBV30; D unresolved. The CDR3 extends over 15 amino acids. Looked up from germline, CDR1 is GTSNPN and CDR2 is SVGIG (reference sequence). V shed 0 bases and J shed 0 bases, with 6 bases lying between them. The CDR3 sequence is CAWSVLYSGANVLTF. In DNA, the CDR3 is TGTGCCTGGAGTGTACTTTACTCTGGGGCCAACGTCCTGACTTTC. Full variable domain (rest looked up from reference TRBV30 and TRBJ2-6): SQTIHQWPATLVQPVGSPLSLECTVEGTSNPNLYWYRQAAGRGLQLLFYSVGIGQISSEVPQNLSASRPQDRQFILSSKKLLLSDSGFYLCAWSVLYSGANVLTFGAGSRLTVL.

The chain combines TRBV28 with TRBJ2-3, with a weak D call TRBD1 (7 bases). Germline V gene lookup returns CDR1 MDHEN and CDR2 SYDVKM. V was cut by 4 bases and J by 2 bases, with 16 bases left in between. The CDR3 consists of 16 residues. CDR3 nucleotide sequence: TGTGCCAGCAGTTCCTCCCAGGGGGGCTTCACAGATACGCAGTATTTT. Amino acids: CASSSSQGGFTDTQYF.

The CDR3 DNA is TGTGCCAGCAGCTTTGTTAAATGGCAGGGGGCCTACAATGAGCAGTTCTTC. Its protein is CASSFVKWQGAYNEQFF. J is TRBJ2-1 and V is TRBV7-9, with 7 bases aligning to TRBD1. The CDR3 extends over 17 amino acids. Germline lookup yields CDR1 SEHNR and CDR2 FQNEAQ (reference sequence). V shed 3 bases and J 2 bases; nucleotides not matched to a gene: 10.

The CDR3 region has the DNA TGTGCCAGCCGAGGGAGCCCCTACGAGCAGTACTTC. It translates to CASRGSPYEQYF. This sequence joins TRBV25-1 and TRBJ2-7, with a tentative D call TRBD2 (5 bases). The germline V and J ends were trimmed by 8 bases and 2 bases, with 10 bases remaining between them. The germline gives CDR1 MGHDK, CDR2 SYGVNS. CDR3 size: 12 residues.

The chain carries TRBV28 and TRBJ2-3; 7 positions agree with TRBD2. The germline CDR1 and CDR2 sequences are MDHEN and SYDVKM. After removal of 6 bases from V and 1 base from J, the junction contained 10 bases not matched to a gene. The CDR3 length is 16 residues. Here the CDR3 DNA reads TGTGCCAGCAGCCGAACCCTAGCGGTCCGCACAGATACGCAGTATTTT. Its translation is CASSRTLAVRTDTQYF.

The rearrangement joins TRBV4-2 to TRBJ1-4; the D gene is possibly TRBD1 (5 bases). This CDR3 region has 13 residues. CDR1 is LGHNA, CDR2 YNFKEQ, per germline. Trimming stripped 0 bases from V and 8 bases from J, with 7 bases between. In DNA, the CDR3 is TGTGCCAGCAGCCAAGATGCAGGGGAAAAACTGTTTTTT. Translated, it gives CASSQDAGEKLFF.

This rearrangement joins TRBV5-4 to TRBJ2-2; 8 bases fit TRBD1. V dropped 3 bases and J dropped 6; count of bases not matched to a gene: 10. Germline V lookup: CDR1 SGHNT, CDR2 YYREEE (reference sequence). This CDR3 region has 16 residues. CDR3 sequence (DNA): TGTGCCAGCAGCTGGGCGGGCAGGGGGCCTGCCGGGGAGCTGTTTTTT. Its translation: CASSWAGRGPAGELFF.

The chain couples TRBV15 to TRBJ1-3; D might be TRBD1 (5 bases). The CDR3 extends over 17 amino acids. V dropped 0 bases and J dropped 0 bases, with 12 bases sitting between them. Germline values: CDR1 LNHNV, CDR2 YYDKDF (reference sequence). The CDR3 DNA reads as TGTGCCACCAGCAGAGATCCCGACAGAGTCTCTGGAAACACCATATATTTT. As protein: CATSRDPDRVSGNTIYF.